This TCR beta chain was obtained from a study of CD8+ T cells in alopecia areata. On the study more broadly: Patients in the study were on tofacitinib for 6 to 18 months, then off it for 6 months.

As to this clone: What it binds is not known.

Losses at the gene ends were 0 bases for V and 6 bases for J; bases not matched to a gene: 6. Germline V lookup: CDR1 LGHNA, CDR2 YNFKEQ. The CDR3 has 15 amino acids. Notes on the study in general: In scalp and blood, many expanded lesional clones persisted during tofacitinib. Affected scalp, especially in alopecia totalis/universalis, had a higher clonality than normal scalp did.

Extraction and reverse transcription of RNA yielded cDNA as the sequencing template. Sequencing used immunoSEQ multiplex PCR; TCRdb keeps in-frame clones, though not all of them. The sample lists approximately 90,000 clones; 60% to 80% were seen once. Treatment noted: oral pan-JAK inhibitor, 5-10 mg twice daily. This chain uses TRBV4-2 with TRBJ1-2; 8 bases map to TRBD1. This sequence was found in a human donor with alopecia areata. The sample was CD8+ T cells sorted from blood, taken at week 44, from a patient treated with tofacitinib. As DNA, the CDR3 is TGTGCCAGCAGCCAAGATATATCACAGGGGGATGGCTACACCTTC. As protein: CASSQDISQGDGYTF.